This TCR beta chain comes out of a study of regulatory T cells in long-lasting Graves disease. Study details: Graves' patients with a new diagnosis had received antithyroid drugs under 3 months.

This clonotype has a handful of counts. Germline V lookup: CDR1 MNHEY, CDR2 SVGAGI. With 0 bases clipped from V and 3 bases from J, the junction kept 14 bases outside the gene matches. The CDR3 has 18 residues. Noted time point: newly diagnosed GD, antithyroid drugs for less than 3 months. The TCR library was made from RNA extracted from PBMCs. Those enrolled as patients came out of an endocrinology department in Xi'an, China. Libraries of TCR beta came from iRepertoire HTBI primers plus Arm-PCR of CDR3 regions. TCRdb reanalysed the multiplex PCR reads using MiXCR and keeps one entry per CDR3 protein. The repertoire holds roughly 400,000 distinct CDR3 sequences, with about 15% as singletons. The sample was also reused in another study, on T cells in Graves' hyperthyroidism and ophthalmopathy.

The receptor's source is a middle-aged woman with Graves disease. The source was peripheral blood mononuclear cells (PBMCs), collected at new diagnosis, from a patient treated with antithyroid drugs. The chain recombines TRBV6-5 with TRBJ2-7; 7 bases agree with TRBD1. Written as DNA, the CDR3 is TGTGCCAGCAGTTACTCAGGGGAGCGAGGGACAGCCAGCTACGAGCAGTACTTC. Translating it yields CASSYSGERGTASYEQYF.